This T cell receptor (beta chain) was sequenced for a study of response to subunit inactivated influenza vaccine. V lost 0 bases and J 4 bases, leaving 9 bases between the germline ends. The CDR3 consists of 13 residues. Germline CDR1 and CDR2: DFQATT and SNEGSKA (reference sequence). TCRdb redid the calling of the RT-PCR reads with MiXCR, one entry per CDR3 protein. The data contain 800,000 to 1,000,000 distinct CDR3 sequences, 21% of them singletons. This chain joins TRBV20-1 and TRBJ1-2; the D gene is possibly TRBD1 (5 bases). This clonotype was obtained from a man aged 50-59 years who received an inactivated influenza vaccine. Sample: PBMCs from blood, taken roughly 5 days after vaccination. The CDR3 sequence: CSARDPGLYGYTF. In DNA form, the CDR3 reads TGCAGTGCTAGAGACCCAGGGCTCTATGGCTACACCTTC.